The present T cell receptor (beta chain) was sequenced within a study of blood T cell repertoires in COVID-19. Source study methods: Amplification of reference gene primers was used by the study to estimate nucleated cell counts. This table comes from immunoSEQ multiplex PCR, and its TCRdb copy is limited to in-frame clones, with some not included. V and J calls and clone size are those listed in that table; D and trimming were worked out from the DNA. Of some 100,000 clones in the sample, more than 75% were seen once. Germline V gene data show CDR1 as MDHEN and CDR2 as SYDVKM. The CDR3 loop spans 14 amino acids. J was trimmed by 2 bases and V by 4 bases; bases with no gene match: 5.

V and J are TRBV28 and TRBJ2-7, with TRBD1 matching over 7 bases. This clonotype was sampled from a man aged 25 to 45 in a cohort sampled during active COVID-19. Material for sequencing was peripheral blood. The CDR3 DNA reads TGTGCCAGCAGTTCAGGACAGGTAACCTACGAGCAGTACTTC. It is translated as CASSSGQVTYEQYF.